This T cell receptor (beta chain) was recovered during a study of T-cell memory formation after mild COVID-19. Findings of the study overall: Clones that got smaller from day 15 to 85 had even CD4/CD8, while clones growing later tipped toward CD4+.

TCRdb passed the 5' RACE reads through MiXCR, listing each CDR3 protein once. The sample gives roughly 350,000 distinct CDR3 sequences, 28% of which show up once; roughly 13% is in the top ten. Concerning this clonotype: Its antigen is still unknown.

The sequence derives from an adult woman who had mild COVID-19 (a few samples of this study predate the infection). Cell type and time point are not known. Sequencing input: PBMCs or a T cell subset sorted from them (not recorded which).

The CDR3: CASSYEGIIDTQYF. DNA for the CDR3: TGCGCCAGCAGCTATGAGGGAATTATAGATACGCAGTATTTT. V and J are TRBV5-1 and TRBJ2-3; D possibly corresponds to TRBD2 (5 bases). CDR1 is SGHRS, CDR2 YFSETQ, per germline. V lost 3 bases and J 5 bases, leaving 13 bases between the germline ends. There are 14 residues in the CDR3.